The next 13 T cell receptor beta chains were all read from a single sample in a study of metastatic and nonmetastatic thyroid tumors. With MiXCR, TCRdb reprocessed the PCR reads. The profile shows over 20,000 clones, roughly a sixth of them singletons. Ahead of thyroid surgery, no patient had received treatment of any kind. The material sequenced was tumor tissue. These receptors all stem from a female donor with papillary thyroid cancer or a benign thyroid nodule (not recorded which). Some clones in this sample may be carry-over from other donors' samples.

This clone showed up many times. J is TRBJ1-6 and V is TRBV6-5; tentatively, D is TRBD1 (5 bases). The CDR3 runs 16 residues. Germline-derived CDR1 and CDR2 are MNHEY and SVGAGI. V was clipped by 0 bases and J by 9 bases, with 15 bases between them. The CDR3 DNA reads TGTGCCAGCAGTTACTCGAGGGGCCTGTTAGGTTCACCCCTCCACTTT. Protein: CASSYSRGLLGSPLHF.

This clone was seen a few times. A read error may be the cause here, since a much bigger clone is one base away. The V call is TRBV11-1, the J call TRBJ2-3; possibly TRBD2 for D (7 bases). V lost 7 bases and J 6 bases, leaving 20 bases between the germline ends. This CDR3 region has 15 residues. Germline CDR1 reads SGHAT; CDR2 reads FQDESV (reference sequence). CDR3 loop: CASIIGGGPSDTQYF. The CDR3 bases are TGTGCCAGCATCATAGGGGGGGGCCCGTCGGATACGCAGTATTTT.

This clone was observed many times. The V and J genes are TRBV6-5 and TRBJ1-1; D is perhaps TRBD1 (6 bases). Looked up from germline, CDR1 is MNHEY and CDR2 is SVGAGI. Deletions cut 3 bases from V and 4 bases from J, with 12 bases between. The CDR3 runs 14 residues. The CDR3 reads CASSYRGGGTEAFF. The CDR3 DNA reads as TGTGCCAGCAGTTATAGAGGGGGTGGCACTGAAGCTTTCTTT.

As DNA, the CDR3 is TGTGCCAGCACCCCGCCTGGGGGCGGGTGGGCTTTTGATACGCAGTATTTT. This codes for CASTPPGGGWAFDTQYF. V usage is TRBV6-1 and J usage is TRBJ2-3; a weak D match, TRBD1 (6 bases). The V gene lost 7 bases and the J gene lost 6 bases, with 26 bases spanning the gap. Looked up from germline, CDR1 is MNHNS and CDR2 is SASEGT. CDR3 length: 17 amino acids.

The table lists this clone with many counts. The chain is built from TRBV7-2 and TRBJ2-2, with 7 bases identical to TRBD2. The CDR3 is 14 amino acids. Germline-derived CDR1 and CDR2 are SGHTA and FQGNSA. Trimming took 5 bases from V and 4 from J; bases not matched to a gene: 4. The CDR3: CASSLGRGTGELFF. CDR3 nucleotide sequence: TGTGCCAGCAGCCTGGGGAGGGGCACCGGGGAGCTGTTTTTT.

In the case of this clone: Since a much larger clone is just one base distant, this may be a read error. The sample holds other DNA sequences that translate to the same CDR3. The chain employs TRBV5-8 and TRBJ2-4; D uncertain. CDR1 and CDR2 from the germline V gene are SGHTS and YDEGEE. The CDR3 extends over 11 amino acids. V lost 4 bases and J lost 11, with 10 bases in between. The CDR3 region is CASSVGQVQYF. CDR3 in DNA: TGTGCCAGCAGCGTAGGGCAGGTTCAGTACTTC. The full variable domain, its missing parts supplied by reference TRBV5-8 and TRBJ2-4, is EAGVTQSPTHLIKTRGQQATLRCSPISGHTSVYWYQQALGLGLQFLLWYDEGEERNRGNFPPRFSGRQFPNYSSELNVNALELEDSALYLCASSVGQVQYFGAGTRLSVL.

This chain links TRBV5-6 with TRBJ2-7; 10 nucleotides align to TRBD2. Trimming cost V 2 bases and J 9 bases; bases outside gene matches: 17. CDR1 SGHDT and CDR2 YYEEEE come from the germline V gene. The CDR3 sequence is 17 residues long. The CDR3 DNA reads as TGTGCCAGCAGCTTCCCGGGGGGACTAGCGTGGGGGCGCGTGCAGTACTTC. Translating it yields CASSFPGGLAWGRVQYF.

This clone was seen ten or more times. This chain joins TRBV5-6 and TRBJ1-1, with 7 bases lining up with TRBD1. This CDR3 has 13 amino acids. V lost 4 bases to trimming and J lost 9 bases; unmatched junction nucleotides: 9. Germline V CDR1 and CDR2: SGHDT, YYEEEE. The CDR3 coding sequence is TGTGCCAGCAGCCCGACAGGGAGGGAGAAAGCTTTCTTT. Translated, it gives CASSPTGREKAFF.

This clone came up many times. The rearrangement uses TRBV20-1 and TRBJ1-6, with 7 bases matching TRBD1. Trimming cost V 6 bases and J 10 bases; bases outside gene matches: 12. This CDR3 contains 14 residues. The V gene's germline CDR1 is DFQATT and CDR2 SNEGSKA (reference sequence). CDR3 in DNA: TGCAGTGCAAAGACAGGGAGAAAGGGCTCACCCCTCCACTTT. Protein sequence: CSAKTGRKGSPLHF.

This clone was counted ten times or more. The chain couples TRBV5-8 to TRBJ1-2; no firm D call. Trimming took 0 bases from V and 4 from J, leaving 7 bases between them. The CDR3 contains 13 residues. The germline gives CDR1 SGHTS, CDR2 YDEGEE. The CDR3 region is CASSLAGGYGYTF. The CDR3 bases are TGTGCCAGCAGCTTGGCAGGAGGCTATGGCTACACCTTC.

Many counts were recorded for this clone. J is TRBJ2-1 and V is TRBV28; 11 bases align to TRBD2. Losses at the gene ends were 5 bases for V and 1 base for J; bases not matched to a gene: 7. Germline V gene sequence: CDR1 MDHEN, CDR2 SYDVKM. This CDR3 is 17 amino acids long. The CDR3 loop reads CASSLPTSGVSYNEQFF. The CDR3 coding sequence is TGTGCCAGCAGTCTCCCGACTAGCGGGGTTTCCTACAATGAGCAGTTCTTC.

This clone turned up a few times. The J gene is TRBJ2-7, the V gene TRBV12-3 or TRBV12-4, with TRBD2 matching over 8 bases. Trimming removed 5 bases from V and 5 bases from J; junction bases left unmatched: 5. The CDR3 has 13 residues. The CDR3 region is CASSPGGGHEQYF. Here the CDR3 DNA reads TGTGCCAGCAGTCCCGGGGGGGGCCACGAGCAGTACTTC.

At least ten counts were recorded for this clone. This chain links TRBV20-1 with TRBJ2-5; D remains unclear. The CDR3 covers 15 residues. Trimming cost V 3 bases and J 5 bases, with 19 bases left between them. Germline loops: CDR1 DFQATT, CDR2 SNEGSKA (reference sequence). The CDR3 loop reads CSARSLAQFSETQYF. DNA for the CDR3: TGCAGTGCTAGGTCATTGGCCCAATTTTCGGAGACCCAGTACTTC.